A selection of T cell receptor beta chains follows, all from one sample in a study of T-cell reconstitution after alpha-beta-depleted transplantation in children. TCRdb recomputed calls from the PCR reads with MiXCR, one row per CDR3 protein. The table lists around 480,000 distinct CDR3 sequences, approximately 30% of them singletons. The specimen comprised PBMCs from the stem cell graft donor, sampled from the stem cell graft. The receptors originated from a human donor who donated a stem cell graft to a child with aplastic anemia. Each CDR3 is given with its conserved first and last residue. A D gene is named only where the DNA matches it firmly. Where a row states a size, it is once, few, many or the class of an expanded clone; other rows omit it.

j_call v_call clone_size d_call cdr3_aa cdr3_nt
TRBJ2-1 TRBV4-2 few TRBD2 CASSQTSGRAGSNEQFF TGTGCCAGCAGCCAAACTAGCGGGAGGGCCGGGTCGAATGAGCAGTTCTTC
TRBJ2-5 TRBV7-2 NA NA CASSLGSIQETQYF TGTGCCAGCAGCTTAGGTTCGATCCAAGAGACCCAGTACTTC
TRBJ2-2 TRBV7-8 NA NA CASSLVMQGINTGELFF TGTGCCAGCAGCTTAGTTATGCAGGGTATAAACACCGGGGAGCTGTTTTTT
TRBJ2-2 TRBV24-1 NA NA CATSEDGNTGELFF TGTGCCACCAGTGAAGACGGGAACACCGGGGAGCTGTTTTTT
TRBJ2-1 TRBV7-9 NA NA CASTKSDGGFF TGTGCCAGCACAAAATCGGACGGGGGGTTCTTC
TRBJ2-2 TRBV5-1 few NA CASSLAGARNTGELFF TGCGCCAGCAGCTTGGCGGGGGCGCGGAACACCGGGGAGCTGTTTTTT
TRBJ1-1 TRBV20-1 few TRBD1 CSAPRTGNTEAFF TGCAGTGCTCCAAGGACAGGGAACACTGAAGCTTTCTTT
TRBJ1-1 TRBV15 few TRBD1 CATSRDQGATEAFF TGTGCCACCAGCAGAGATCAGGGGGCCACTGAAGCTTTCTTT
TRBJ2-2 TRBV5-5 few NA CASRQGQDTGELFF TGTGCCAGCAGACAGGGACAAGACACCGGGGAGCTGTTTTTT
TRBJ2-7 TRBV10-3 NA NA CAISKQNSARSNEQYF TGTGCCATCAGTAAACAGAACTCGGCCAGGTCCAACGAGCAGTACTTC
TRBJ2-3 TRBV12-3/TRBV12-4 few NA CASSTHGSTDTQYF TGTGCCAGCAGTACGCACGGGAGCACAGATACGCAGTATTTT
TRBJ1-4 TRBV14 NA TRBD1 CSSSPRGTGPDEKLFF TGTTCCAGCAGCCCCCGCGGGACAGGGCCGGATGAAAAACTGTTTTTT
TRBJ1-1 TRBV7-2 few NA CASSLVGMNAGEAFF TGTGCCAGCAGCTTAGTTGGAATGAACGCGGGTGAAGCTTTCTTT
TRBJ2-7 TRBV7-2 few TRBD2 CASSATSGVSGEQYF TGTGCCAGCAGCGCAACTAGCGGTGTATCGGGGGAGCAGTACTTC
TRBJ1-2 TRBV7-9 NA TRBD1 CASSSPGGDRYGYTF TGTGCCAGCAGCTCGCCAGGGGGCGATCGCTATGGCTACACCTTC
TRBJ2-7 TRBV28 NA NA CASSAPGRTIYEQYF TGTGCCAGCAGTGCGCCGGGCAGGACCATTTACGAGCAGTACTTC
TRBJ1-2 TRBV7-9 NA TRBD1 CASSRQGEGGYTF TGTGCCAGCAGCCGACAGGGTGAAGGTGGCTACACCTTC
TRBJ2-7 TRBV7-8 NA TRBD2 CAVSSGSTYEQYF TGTGCTGTGTCTAGCGGGAGCACCTACGAGCAGTACTTC
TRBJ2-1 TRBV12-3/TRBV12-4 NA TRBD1 CASSLDRGEQFF TGTGCCAGCAGCTTGGACAGGGGCGAGCAGTTCTTC
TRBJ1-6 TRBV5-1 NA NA CASSLAGPDNSPLHF TGCGCCAGCAGCTTGGCCGGGCCCGATAATTCACCCCTCCACTTT
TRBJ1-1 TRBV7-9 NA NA CASSLAQGYMNTEAFF TGTGCCAGCAGCTTAGCACAGGGATATATGAACACTGAAGCTTTCTTT
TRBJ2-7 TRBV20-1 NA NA CSARHSYEQYF TGCAGTGCTAGACATAGTTACGAGCAGTACTTC
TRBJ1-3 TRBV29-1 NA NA CSVGFGGSLSGNTIYF TGCAGCGTTGGCTTCGGGGGCAGCCTCTCTGGAAACACCATATATTTT
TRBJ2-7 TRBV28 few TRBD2 CASRTTLLAGGPVYF TGTGCCAGCAGGACGACCTTACTAGCGGGAGGGCCGGTGTACTTC
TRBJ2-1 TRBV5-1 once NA CVSSLEGGGYDEQFF TGCGTCAGCAGCTTGGAGGGGGGTGGGTACGATGAGCAGTTCTTC
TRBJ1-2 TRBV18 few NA CASSDGANYGYTF TGTGCCAGCTCCGACGGAGCTAACTATGGCTACACCTTC
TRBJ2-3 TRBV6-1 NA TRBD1 CASSPGTEITDTQYF TGTGCCAGCAGTCCCGGGACAGAGATCACAGATACGCAGTATTTT
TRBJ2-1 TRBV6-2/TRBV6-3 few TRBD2 CASRGLAGPSSYNEQFF TGTGCCAGCAGGGGACTAGCGGGGCCGAGCTCCTACAATGAGCAGTTCTTC
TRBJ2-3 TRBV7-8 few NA CASSLPGMDTQYF TGTGCCAGCAGCTTACCAGGGATGGATACGCAGTATTTT
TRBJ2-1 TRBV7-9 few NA CATRGAGDNEQFF TGTGCCACCCGGGGAGCGGGCGACAATGAGCAGTTCTTC
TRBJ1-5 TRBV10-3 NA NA CAISESWGNQPQHF TGTGCCATCAGTGAGTCTTGGGGGAATCAGCCCCAGCATTTT
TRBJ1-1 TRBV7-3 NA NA CASSLKIAGGEAFF TGTGCCAGCAGCTTAAAAATTGCCGGAGGTGAAGCTTTCTTT
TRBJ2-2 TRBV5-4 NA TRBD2 CASSSGGARGTGELFF TGTGCCAGCAGTTCCGGGGGGGCTAGGGGCACCGGGGAGCTGTTTTTT
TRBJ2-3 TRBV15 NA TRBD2 CATSRPSGSRDTQYF TGTGCCACCAGCAGACCTAGCGGGAGCAGGGATACGCAGTATTTT
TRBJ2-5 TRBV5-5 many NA CASSLPGEETQYF TGTGCCAGCAGCTTACCCGGTGAAGAGACCCAGTACTTC
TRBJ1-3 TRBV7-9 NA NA CASSPPSDMSGNTIYF TGTGCCAGCAGCCCCCCCTCGGACATGTCTGGAAACACCATATATTTT
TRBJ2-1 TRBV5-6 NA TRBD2 CASTRSGSGNNEQFF TGTGCCAGCACGCGATCCGGTAGCGGGAACAATGAGCAGTTCTTC
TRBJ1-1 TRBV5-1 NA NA CASSLTQGGTEAFF TGCGCCAGCAGCTTAACCCAGGGAGGGACTGAAGCTTTCTTT
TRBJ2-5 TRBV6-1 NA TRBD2 CASRPGTSGEETQYF TGTGCCAGCAGACCCGGGACTAGCGGGGAAGAGACCCAGTACTTC
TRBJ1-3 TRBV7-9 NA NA CASTSSGNTIYF TGTGCCAGCACCTCCTCTGGAAACACCATATATTTT
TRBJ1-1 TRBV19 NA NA CASSTRDVFFLSEAFF TGTGCCAGTAGCACCCGGGACGTCTTTTTTCTTTCTGAAGCTTTCTTT
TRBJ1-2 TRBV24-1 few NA CATSDADNYGYTF TGTGCCACCAGTGATGCGGATAACTATGGCTACACCTTC
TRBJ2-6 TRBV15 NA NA CATSPGAGANVLTF TGTGCCACCAGCCCGGGCGCTGGGGCCAACGTCCTGACTTTC
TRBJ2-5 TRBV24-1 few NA CATSAAGGQETQYF TGTGCCACCAGTGCGGCAGGAGGGCAAGAGACCCAGTACTTC